The clone carrying this TCR beta chain was counted ten times or more. As yet, its antigen is unknown. With the read ending 3 residues before the CDR3 end, the germline J gene is used to fill in that end. Aged about 9 to 64 years, CVID subjects averaged approximately 36 years old. Blood came from CVID subjects not ill and not taking immunomodulatory or immunosuppressive medication. Donors gave about 5 to 9 ml heparinized peripheral whole blood. The length of the CDR3 is 15 residues. CDR1 and CDR2 from the germline V gene are SGHRS and YFSETQ. The data were taken from a study of T cell clonality in common variable immunodeficiency. Study results and limitations: In common variable immunodeficiency, TCR beta chains reportedly carried fewer deletions and N-nucleotide insertions.

The table came from immunoSEQ multiplex PCR; TCRdb's copy has only in-frame clones and leaves some out. This repertoire holds roughly 39,000 clones, and none appear only once. This clonotype was obtained from a human donor with common variable immunodeficiency. The sample comprised peripheral blood mononuclear cells. The chain combines TRBV5-1 with TRBJ1-4; 9 positions agree with TRBD1. The CDR3 is CASSGGTGSMLKLFF. Incomplete CDR3 DNA: TGCGCCAGCAGCGGCGGGACAGGGTCAATGTTGAAA. Using reference TRBV5-1 and TRBJ1-4 for the parts outside the CDR3, the full variable domain is KAGVTQTPRYLIKTRGQQVTLSCSPISGHRSVSWYQQTPGQGLQFLFEYFSETQRNKGNFPGRFSGRQFSNSRSEMNVSTLELGDSALYLCASSGGTGSMLKLFFGSGTQLSVL.